The rows below give T cell receptor beta chains drawn from one sample of a study of blood T cell repertoires in COVID-19. The assay was immunoSEQ multiplex PCR, and TCRdb's table has in-frame clones only and misses some. The sample comprises some 220,000 clones, roughly 85% of which are singletons, and around 3% rests with the top ten. What was sequenced was peripheral blood. These receptors were collected from a man in his fifties or sixties who had recovered from COVID-19. The CDR3 runs from the conserved cysteine through the conserved F or W. Fields, in order: clone size, D gene, J gene, V gene, CDR3 protein, CDR3 DNA. D genes are given only for firm matches. Rows may omit the clone size; those that give it use once, few, many or a size class.

clone size: .
D gene: .
J gene: TRBJ1-2
V gene: TRBV28
CDR3 protein: CASSFEFSYGYTF
CDR3 DNA: TGTGCCAGCAGTTTTGAATTCAGCTATGGCTACACCTTC

clone size: .
D gene: .
J gene: TRBJ2-3
V gene: TRBV19
CDR3 protein: CASSIDTGRNTQYF
CDR3 DNA: TGTGCCAGTAGTATAGATACAGGGCGAAATACGCAGTATTTT

clone size: .
D gene: TRBD2
J gene: TRBJ2-7
V gene: TRBV10-3
CDR3 protein: CAISESGLATYEQYF
CDR3 DNA: TGTGCCATCAGTGAGTCAGGACTAGCGACCTACGAGCAGTACTTC

clone size: .
D gene: .
J gene: TRBJ2-6
V gene: TRBV30
CDR3 protein: CAWSVLPLVLTF
CDR3 DNA: TGTGCCTGGAGTGTACTCCCCCTCGTCCTGACTTTC

clone size: .
D gene: .
J gene: TRBJ1-2
V gene: TRBV6-5
CDR3 protein: CASSLLDGGNYGYTF
CDR3 DNA: TGTGCCAGCAGCCTCTTAGACGGGGGGAACTATGGCTACACCTTC

clone size: .
D gene: TRBD1
J gene: TRBJ1-1
V gene: TRBV19
CDR3 protein: CASSNLTGGKAEAFF
CDR3 DNA: TGTGCCAGTAGTAATTTAACAGGGGGCAAAGCTGAAGCTTTCTTT

clone size: few
D gene: TRBD1
J gene: TRBJ1-3
V gene: TRBV28
CDR3 protein: CASSHWDSSGNTIYF
CDR3 DNA: TGTGCCAGCAGTCACTGGGACAGCTCTGGAAACACCATATATTTT

clone size: .
D gene: .
J gene: TRBJ2-1
V gene: TRBV18
CDR3 protein: CASSPPTGYNEQFF
CDR3 DNA: TGTGCCAGCTCACCACCGACGGGTTACAATGAGCAGTTCTTC

clone size: .
D gene: TRBD2
J gene: TRBJ2-7
V gene: TRBV28
CDR3 protein: CASSLWGTSGTYEQYF
CDR3 DNA: TGTGCCAGCAGTTTATGGGGGACTAGCGGAACCTACGAGCAGTACTTC

clone size: .
D gene: TRBD1
J gene: TRBJ2-7
V gene: TRBV30
CDR3 protein: CAWSPGTGVYEQYF
CDR3 DNA: TGTGCCTGGAGCCCCGGGACAGGGGTCTACGAGCAGTACTTC

clone size: .
D gene: TRBD2
J gene: TRBJ2-2
V gene: TRBV24-1
CDR3 protein: CATSETGTSGYGELFF
CDR3 DNA: TGTGCCACCAGTGAAACCGGGACTAGCGGGTACGGGGAGCTGTTTTTT

clone size: .
D gene: TRBD1
J gene: TRBJ1-2
V gene: TRBV28
CDR3 protein: CASGDRGSGGYTF
CDR3 DNA: TGTGCCAGCGGGGACAGGGGGTCGGGCGGCTACACCTTC

clone size: .
D gene: .
J gene: TRBJ1-1
V gene: TRBV18
CDR3 protein: CASSIGRGNTEAFF
CDR3 DNA: TGTGCCAGCTCAATCGGCAGGGGGAACACTGAAGCTTTCTTT

clone size: .
D gene: .
J gene: TRBJ2-1
V gene: TRBV7-2
CDR3 protein: CASSLELALYNEQFF
CDR3 DNA: TGTGCCAGCAGCTTAGAACTAGCCCTTTACAATGAGCAGTTCTTC

clone size: .
D gene: .
J gene: TRBJ1-4
V gene: TRBV4-1
CDR3 protein: CASSLLVGRDGEKLFF
CDR3 DNA: TGCGCCAGCAGCCTCCTAGTCGGCAGGGATGGTGAAAAACTGTTTTTT

clone size: .
D gene: TRBD1
J gene: TRBJ1-3
V gene: TRBV18
CDR3 protein: CASSSGQIGNTIYF
CDR3 DNA: TGTGCCAGCTCCTCGGGACAGATTGGAAACACCATATATTTT

clone size: .
D gene: TRBD2
J gene: TRBJ2-7
V gene: TRBV6-1
CDR3 protein: CASSEESGSSYEQYF
CDR3 DNA: TGTGCCAGCAGTGAAGAGAGCGGGAGCTCCTACGAGCAGTACTTC

clone size: .
D gene: TRBD1
J gene: TRBJ2-5
V gene: TRBV7-9
CDR3 protein: CASRTGVRETQYF
CDR3 DNA: TGTGCCAGCCGAACAGGGGTGAGGGAGACCCAGTACTTC

clone size: few
D gene: .
J gene: TRBJ1-1
V gene: TRBV10-1
CDR3 protein: CASSEPGDTEAFF
CDR3 DNA: TGCGCCAGCAGTGAACCGGGGGACACTGAAGCTTTCTTT

clone size: .
D gene: .
J gene: TRBJ2-1
V gene: TRBV6-5
CDR3 protein: CASRNTDYNEQFF
CDR3 DNA: TGTGCCAGCAGGAACACAGATTACAATGAGCAGTTCTTC

clone size: .
D gene: .
J gene: TRBJ2-7
V gene: TRBV7-8
CDR3 protein: CASSLALTSGYEQYF
CDR3 DNA: TGTGCCAGCAGCTTAGCCCTGACTAGTGGCTACGAGCAGTACTTC

clone size: few
D gene: .
J gene: TRBJ1-1
V gene: TRBV3-1/TRBV3-2
CDR3 protein: CASTQKTGNTEAFF
CDR3 DNA: TGTGCCAGCACCCAGAAGACAGGGAACACTGAAGCTTTCTTT

clone size: .
D gene: .
J gene: TRBJ2-6
V gene: TRBV27
CDR3 protein: CASRKEGHPRSGANVLTF
CDR3 DNA: TGTGCCAGCCGCAAGGAGGGGCACCCTCGCTCTGGGGCCAACGTCCTGACTTTC

clone size: .
D gene: .
J gene: TRBJ1-2
V gene: TRBV4-1
CDR3 protein: CASSQARNYGYTF
CDR3 DNA: TGCGCCAGCAGCCAAGCTCGGAACTATGGCTACACCTTC

clone size: .
D gene: .
J gene: TRBJ2-1
V gene: TRBV29-1
CDR3 protein: CSAITYSYNEQFF
CDR3 DNA: TGCAGCGCGATTACTTACTCCTACAATGAGCAGTTCTTC

clone size: .
D gene: TRBD2
J gene: TRBJ2-7
V gene: TRBV28
CDR3 protein: CASSPGTSGPPEQYF
CDR3 DNA: TGTGCCAGCAGTCCAGGGACTAGCGGCCCCCCGGAGCAGTACTTC

clone size: once
D gene: TRBD1
J gene: TRBJ1-4
V gene: TRBV28
CDR3 protein: CASSLRGTGNEKLFF
CDR3 DNA: TGTGCCAGCAGCCTTCGGGGGACAGGTAATGAAAAACTGTTTTTT

clone size: once
D gene: TRBD1
J gene: TRBJ1-4
V gene: TRBV4-1
CDR3 protein: CASSQSRDRVDEKLFF
CDR3 DNA: TGCGCCAGCAGCCAATCTCGGGACAGAGTTGATGAAAAACTGTTTTTT

clone size: .
D gene: .
J gene: TRBJ2-7
V gene: TRBV30
CDR3 protein: CAWSFRAAGWEQYF
CDR3 DNA: TGTGCCTGGAGTTTTAGGGCGGCGGGGTGGGAGCAGTACTTC

clone size: .
D gene: .
J gene: TRBJ1-5
V gene: TRBV28
CDR3 protein: CASSLGGGGNQPQHF
CDR3 DNA: TGTGCCAGCAGTTTAGGCGGAGGGGGCAATCAGCCCCAGCATTTT

clone size: .
D gene: TRBD2
J gene: TRBJ2-1
V gene: TRBV6-5
CDR3 protein: CASSLLADSYNEQFF
CDR3 DNA: TGTGCCAGCAGCTTACTAGCGGACTCCTACAATGAGCAGTTCTTC

clone size: .
D gene: TRBD2
J gene: TRBJ2-1
V gene: TRBV5-1
CDR3 protein: CASSLGTSGLNEQFF
CDR3 DNA: TGCGCCAGCAGCTTGGGGACTAGCGGCCTCAATGAGCAGTTCTTC

clone size: .
D gene: .
J gene: TRBJ1-1
V gene: TRBV20-1
CDR3 protein: CSASGGVGGMNTEAFF
CDR3 DNA: TGCAGTGCTAGTGGAGGGGTCGGGGGAATGAACACTGAAGCTTTCTTT

clone size: once
D gene: .
J gene: TRBJ2-1
V gene: TRBV19
CDR3 protein: CASSSRPAGSYNEQFF
CDR3 DNA: TGTGCCAGTAGTTCACGGCCCGCGGGATCCTACAATGAGCAGTTCTTC

clone size: .
D gene: TRBD1
J gene: TRBJ2-4
V gene: TRBV19
CDR3 protein: CASSRAGQGAENIQYF
CDR3 DNA: TGTGCCAGTAGTAGAGCGGGACAGGGGGCTGAAAACATTCAGTACTTC

clone size: .
D gene: TRBD1
J gene: TRBJ1-1
V gene: TRBV7-8
CDR3 protein: CASSPGQGAEAAFF
CDR3 DNA: TGTGCCAGCAGCCCGGGACAGGGGGCGGAGGCAGCTTTCTTT

clone size: .
D gene: TRBD1
J gene: TRBJ2-5
V gene: TRBV7-2
CDR3 protein: CASSLRDRGPQETQYF
CDR3 DNA: TGTGCCAGCAGCCTCCGGGACAGGGGACCTCAAGAGACCCAGTACTTC

clone size: .
D gene: TRBD2
J gene: TRBJ2-5
V gene: TRBV18
CDR3 protein: CASSTSGRKQETQYF
CDR3 DNA: TGTGCCAGCTCCACTAGCGGGAGGAAGCAAGAGACCCAGTACTTC

clone size: few
D gene: .
J gene: TRBJ2-7
V gene: TRBV7-9
CDR3 protein: CASSFESRNEQYF
CDR3 DNA: TGTGCCAGCAGCTTCGAGTCGCGAAACGAGCAGTACTTC

clone size: few
D gene: .
J gene: TRBJ1-6
V gene: TRBV28
CDR3 protein: CASKQLNSPLHF
CDR3 DNA: TGTGCCAGCAAACAGCTTAATTCACCCCTCCACTTT

clone size: .
D gene: TRBD1
J gene: TRBJ2-7
V gene: TRBV28
CDR3 protein: CASSRTGEEQYF
CDR3 DNA: TGTGCCAGCAGTCGTACAGGGGAAGAGCAGTACTTC

clone size: .
D gene: TRBD2
J gene: TRBJ2-1
V gene: TRBV5-6
CDR3 protein: CASSRAGGPPYNEQFF
CDR3 DNA: TGTGCCAGCAGCCGAGCGGGAGGGCCGCCCTACAATGAGCAGTTCTTC

clone size: .
D gene: .
J gene: TRBJ1-1
V gene: TRBV3-1/TRBV3-2
CDR3 protein: CASSFGQMNTEAFF
CDR3 DNA: TGTGCCAGCAGTTTCGGACAGATGAACACTGAAGCTTTCTTT

clone size: once
D gene: TRBD2
J gene: TRBJ2-7
V gene: TRBV7-6
CDR3 protein: CASSYQAGSSYEQYF
CDR3 DNA: TGTGCCAGCAGCTACCAAGCGGGGAGCTCCTACGAGCAGTACTTC

clone size: few
D gene: TRBD2
J gene: TRBJ2-7
V gene: TRBV10-2
CDR3 protein: CASSGASGSYEQYF
CDR3 DNA: TGCGCCAGCAGTGGGGCTAGCGGTTCCTACGAGCAGTACTTC

clone size: few
D gene: .
J gene: TRBJ1-4
V gene: TRBV11-2
CDR3 protein: CASSPDRNEKLFF
CDR3 DNA: TGTGCCAGCAGCCCCGACAGAAATGAAAAACTGTTTTTT

clone size: .
D gene: .
J gene: TRBJ2-2
V gene: TRBV5-1
CDR3 protein: CASSYQQGIYGGELFF
CDR3 DNA: TGCGCCAGCAGCTACCAGCAGGGGATATACGGCGGGGAGCTGTTTTTT

clone size: .
D gene: TRBD1
J gene: TRBJ2-4
V gene: TRBV19
CDR3 protein: CASSYTGVSIQYF
CDR3 DNA: TGTGCCAGTAGTTACACAGGGGTCAGCATTCAGTACTTC

clone size: .
D gene: .
J gene: TRBJ1-1
V gene: TRBV7-6
CDR3 protein: CASSSRGSEAFF
CDR3 DNA: TGTGCCAGCAGCTCACGGGGTTCTGAAGCTTTCTTT

clone size: .
D gene: .
J gene: TRBJ2-3
V gene: TRBV28
CDR3 protein: CATSGSTDTQYF
CDR3 DNA: TGTGCCACCTCGGGGAGCACAGATACGCAGTATTTT

clone size: .
D gene: TRBD2
J gene: TRBJ2-5
V gene: TRBV5-1
CDR3 protein: CASRSGGRARETQYF
CDR3 DNA: TGCGCCAGCAGGTCGGGCGGGAGGGCCCGAGAGACCCAGTACTTC

clone size: .
D gene: TRBD2
J gene: TRBJ2-1
V gene: TRBV3-1/TRBV3-2
CDR3 protein: CASSSGSRGLAVANNEQFF
CDR3 DNA: TGTGCCAGCAGTTCCGGGTCCCGGGGACTAGCGGTCGCGAACAATGAGCAGTTCTTC

clone size: .
D gene: TRBD1
J gene: TRBJ1-5
V gene: TRBV28
CDR3 protein: CATLNSQGLGNQPQHF
CDR3 DNA: TGTGCCACCCTCAATTCACAGGGGTTGGGGAATCAGCCCCAGCATTTT

clone size: .
D gene: .
J gene: TRBJ1-1
V gene: TRBV28
CDR3 protein: CASSLPSKGSGEAFF
CDR3 DNA: TGTGCCAGCAGTTTACCCTCAAAAGGTTCGGGTGAAGCTTTCTTT

clone size: once
D gene: .
J gene: TRBJ2-5
V gene: TRBV7-8
CDR3 protein: CASSPRLDQETQYF
CDR3 DNA: TGTGCCAGCAGCCCCCGACTAGACCAAGAGACCCAGTACTTC